This T cell receptor (beta chain) is from a study of T cell responses to AZD1222 COVID-19 vaccine. The assay was immunoSEQ multiplex PCR, and TCRdb's table has in-frame clones only and misses some. The sample has over 60,000 clones; more than 70% are singletons. Study outcomes and limitations: Vaccine-related CD4 TCRs covered spike, predominating at 160-218 and 743-854. In the spike-specific TCR repertoire, nearly half reportedly target unmutated variant regions. Rises in breadth and depth of Spike-specific TCRs came after two AZD1222 doses. White British people made up most donors, females outnumbered males, and clonal diversity was possibly underestimated.

A remark on this clone: What it recognizes is unknown.

This CDR3 has 12 residues. V was trimmed by 7 bases and J by 4 bases, leaving 10 bases between them. Germline values: CDR1 MNHEY, CDR2 SMNVEV (reference sequence). The rearrangement uses TRBV27 and TRBJ2-5; D unclear. This clonotype was sampled from an adult who received the MenACWY meningococcal vaccine as a control. The sample was peripheral blood, taken 28 days after the second dose of the MenACWY control vaccine. The CDR3 protein is CASTLSPETQYF. DNA of the CDR3: TGTGCCAGCACCCTTTCCCCAGAGACCCAGTACTTC.